This T cell receptor (beta chain) stems from a study of identical twins (TCRdb year 2016). Study-wide context: TCR alpha and beta repertoires from monozygotic twins, unrelated adults of various ages and cord blood were deep-sequenced to test whether fetal clonotypes persist. To rule out contamination, replicate twin experiments were performed at different times with different library preparation protocols. The paper as a whole reports these results and caveats: Fewer insertions were carried by abundant cord blood beta clonotypes; a weaker similar trend was observed in young adult naive repertoires, while no such trend was observed in memory repertoires. Excess twin sharing in beta out-of-frame sequences was weaker because fewer shared sequences lowered the signal-to-noise ratio. Because the same donors could not be followed over many years, the conclusions relied on cross-sectional statistical analysis. Invariant T cells such as MAIT and iNKT could partly confound zero-insertion analyses, though diverse VJ usage argued against this for most clonotypes. Compared with coincidental sharing between unrelated individuals, an excess of low generation-probability sequences was observed among out-of-frame TCR alpha sequences shared between twins. Recombination models systematically underestimated out-of-frame TCR alpha sharing in monozygotic twins but agreed with sharing between unrelated individuals.

Regarding this clonotype: Its antigen is currently not known. Base qualities are missing; no much larger clone stands one base away.

As encoded in the germline V gene, CDR1 is SGHDT while CDR2 is YYEEEE. V drops 5 bases and J drops 4 bases, leaving 12 bases in between. The CDR3, cysteine through phenylalanine, is 13 amino acids long. Here the CDR3 DNA is all that survives: 39 bases in frame from base 1. The library was produced with 5' RACE. Sequenced on an Illumina HiSeq 2000. A universal primer binding site was introduced by template switching, and a unique molecular identifier was present in the final cDNA, enabling accurate counting of TCR cDNA molecules. Specific primers in the conserved constant-segment region were used to synthesize first-strand cDNA for TCR alpha and beta chains. To control for contamination, each cDNA library was double barcoded with a SMART-Mk sample barcode plus Illumina barcodes. Two successive PCR steps introduced TruSeq adapter sequences along with Illumina sample barcodes. TCR alpha and beta cDNA libraries were sequenced on the Illumina HiSeq platform with custom primers. The published analysis was carried out like this. Raw reads were processed with MiGEC to extract unique molecular identifiers, and MiXCR was used to determine CDR3 positions. Recombination models were inferred per individual with the repgenHMM and IGoR tools using an EM algorithm. Shared clonotypes were analyzed with the tcR package in R, and sharing was normalized by the product of cloneset sizes. To study raw recombination free of thymic and clonal selection effects, out-of-frame nonproductive sequences were analyzed. The public reads were quality trimmed at Q25 with fastp and then assembled into clones with MiXCR by TCRdb, keeping productive beta chains. Rows with one shared CDR3 protein collapse into an entry with the most common genes and DNA. The V and J calls come from TCRdb's annotation, not from the publication. Counted in this sample were roughly 500,000 distinct CDR3 sequences; 20% to 25% of them appeared once. Of the sample, around 0.9% falls within the top ten clones.

Every donor in the study was a healthy Caucasian. Three pairs of female monozygotic twins, all aged about 18 to 29 years, were included in the twin cohort. Positive isolation kits from Invitrogen were used to isolate CD4+ and CD8+ T cell populations. A further study also used this sample, focusing on T cells expressing NK-cell markers. Reported in the second study: Three sorted T-cell subsets (CD3+CD56+NKG2C+, CD3+CD56+NKG2C- and CD3+CD56-NKG2C+) from fewer than 10 donors had their TCR beta-chain repertoires profiled. Among the eight sequenced donors, only one was HCMV-seronegative, while the other seven were HCMV-seropositive. To restrict sorting to alphabetaTCR-expressing T cells, an anti-gammadeltaTCR antibody was added in several experiments. In a handful of donors, the dominant CD3+CD56+NKG2C+ clonotypes were found to rank among the top 10 CD8+ clonotypes and to make up about 1.0-7.5% of CD8+ T cells. Those dominant clonotypes were again the most abundant among CD3+CD56-NKG2C+ cells in four donors, at roughly 25-60.1%. It remained unclear whether the expanded NKG2C-expressing T cell clones were specific for HCMV antigens. The eight sequenced donors were randomly selected healthy volunteers, three men and five women. HCMV-specific IgG was detected in serum with a commercial ELISA kit to determine HCMV serostatus. MIGEC handled demultiplexing of the reads and grouping by UMI, while MiTCR was used to assemble and quantify clonotypes. To exclude erroneous sequences, only TCR cDNA sequences supported by at least two reads were retained. Downstream repertoire analysis used the tcR package, and clonotypes were matched across fractions by CDR3 nucleotide sequence plus V segment. VDJmatch was used to annotate antigen specificity against VDJdb, with one amino acid substitution in CDR3 allowed.

The rearrangement joined TRBV5-6 to TRBJ1-2; confidence is insufficient to name the D gene. The clonotype originates from a woman aged 18-35 years in good health. The sequenced material came from CD4+ T cells sorted from blood. The CDR3 in this case is CASSQTIPYGYTF. In nucleotide form, the sequence is TGTGCCAGCAGTCAGACGATTCCCTATGGCTACACCTTC.